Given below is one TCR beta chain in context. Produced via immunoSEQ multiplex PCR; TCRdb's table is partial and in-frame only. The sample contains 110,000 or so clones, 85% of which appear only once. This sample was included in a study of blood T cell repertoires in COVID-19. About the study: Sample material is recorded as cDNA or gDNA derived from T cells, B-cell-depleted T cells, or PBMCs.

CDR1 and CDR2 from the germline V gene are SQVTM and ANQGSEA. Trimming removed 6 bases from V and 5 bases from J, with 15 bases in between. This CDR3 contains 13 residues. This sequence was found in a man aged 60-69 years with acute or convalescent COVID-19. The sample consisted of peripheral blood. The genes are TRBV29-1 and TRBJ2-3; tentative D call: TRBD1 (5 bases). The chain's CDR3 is CSVVGPPGDTQYF. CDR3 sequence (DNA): TGCAGCGTGGTGGGGCCACCGGGAGATACGCAGTATTTT.